Following are 11 T cell receptor beta chains from one sample sequenced in a study of regulatory T cells in long-lasting Graves disease. Both iRepertoire HTBI primers and Arm-PCR of CDR3 regions were used to build the TCR beta libraries. TCRdb re-called the multiplex PCR reads through MiXCR, storing one row per CDR3 protein. The table shows 420,000 or so distinct CDR3 sequences, with about 15% occurring only once. Time point reported: newly diagnosed GD, antithyroid drugs for less than 3 months. From RNA extracted from PBMCs, the TCR library was made. These data also featured in a second study, about T cells in Graves' hyperthyroidism and ophthalmopathy.

Sequencing was performed on peripheral blood mononuclear cells (PBMCs), taken at new diagnosis, from a patient treated with antithyroid drugs. Receptors originate from a woman between 18 and 29 years old with Graves disease.

The chain uses TRBV5-1 and TRBJ1-1; D not certain. CDR1 is SGHRS, CDR2 YFSETQ, per germline. The V end lost 0 bases, the J end lost 1 base, and 10 bases lay between the germline ends. The CDR3 consists of 15 residues. The CDR3 region has the DNA TGCGCCAGCAGCTTGGCCGCGAACCCGAACACTGAAGCTTTCTTT. This translates into CASSLAANPNTEAFF.

Many counts were recorded for this clonotype. The rearrangement joins TRBV20-1 to TRBJ2-1; D remains ambiguous. Germline assignment: CDR1 DFQATT and CDR2 SNEGSKA (reference sequence). Trimming left V 7 bases short and J 9 bases short, with 16 bases between. The CDR3 is 12 residues long. Written as DNA, the CDR3 is TGCAGTGGATTCGCTCCGGGCCGTGAGCAGTTCTTC. Its translation is CSGFAPGREQFF.

The rearrangement joins TRBV7-2 to TRBJ2-3, with 8 bases lining up with TRBD2. The V gene end was trimmed by 2 bases and the J gene end by 1 base; junction bases not matched to a gene: 5. The CDR3 runs to 16 residues. CDR1 is SGHTA and CDR2 is FQGNSA in the germline V gene. CDR3 nucleotide sequence: TGTGCCAGCAGCTTATACCGGGAGGGAGGCACAGATACGCAGTATTTT. This codes for CASSLYREGGTDTQYF.

The genes are TRBV6-1 and TRBJ1-2, with 11 bases identical to TRBD1. V dropped 4 bases and J dropped 8; count of bases not matched to a gene: 6. CDR3 length equals 14 residues. Looked up from germline, CDR1 is MNHNS and CDR2 is SASEGT. The CDR3: CASSAGQGAWGYTF. CDR3 nucleotide sequence: TGTGCCAGCAGTGCCGGACAGGGGGCCTGGGGCTACACCTTC.

This clonotype was detected ten times or more. The V gene is TRBV20-1, the J gene TRBJ1-1; D is perhaps TRBD1 (5 bases). V was trimmed by 0 bases and J by 6 bases, leaving 14 bases between them. The CDR3 has 14 residues. Germline V gene lookup returns CDR1 DFQATT and CDR2 SNEGSKA (reference sequence). CDR3 loop: CSARDYKGSAEAFF. In nucleotides, the CDR3 is TGCAGTGCTAGAGATTATAAGGGGAGCGCTGAAGCTTTCTTT.

The V and J genes are TRBV5-1 and TRBJ1-6; TRBD1 matches 8 bases. CDR3 length: 17 residues. With V trimmed by 4 bases and J by 7 bases, 13 bases remained unmatched. The germline gives CDR1 SGHRS, CDR2 YFSETQ. This chain's CDR3 is CASSPPSGGSGNSPLHF. The CDR3 bases are TGCGCCAGCAGCCCGCCCTCAGGGGGCTCTGGGAATTCACCCCTCCACTTT.

This clonotype was detected ten times or more. This sequence joins TRBV20-1 and TRBJ2-1; TRBD2 might be the D (5 bases). The germline CDR1 and CDR2 sequences are DFQATT and SNEGSKA (reference sequence). Trimming shortened V by 0 bases and J by 1 base, and 16 bases separated the two germline ends. The CDR3 covers 17 residues. As DNA, the CDR3 is TGCAGTGCTAGAGATCGCACCGGGAAAGAATCCTACAATGAGCAGTTCTTC. Translating gives CSARDRTGKESYNEQFF.

A word on this clonotype: A far larger clone is off by one base, so a read error is likely. This chain connects TRBV7-9 to TRBJ2-1, with 13 bases matching TRBD2. This CDR3 is 18 amino acids long. Looked up from germline, CDR1 is SEHNR and CDR2 is FQNEAQ (reference sequence). V was clipped by 1 base and J by 8 bases; unmatched bases: 11. The CDR3 reads CASSLGAGSGLAGHEQFF. The CDR3 DNA follows: TGTGCCAGCAGCTTAGGTGCGGGTTCGGGACTAGCGGGGCATGAGCAGTTCTTC.

This clonotype was observed a few times. DNA for the CDR3: TGTGCCAGCAGCTCCCGTTCGAGTGAGCAGTTCTTC. It encodes CASSSRSSEQFF. The V gene is TRBV5-4, the J gene TRBJ2-1, with D unresolved. V was shortened by 3 bases and J by 9 bases, with 10 bases between the two germline ends. The CDR3 spans 12 residues. CDR1 and CDR2 (germline): SGHNT, YYREEE (reference sequence).

The table lists this clonotype with many counts. The gene calls are TRBV28 and TRBJ1-5; D may be TRBD1 (6 bases). This CDR3 is built from 15 residues. Germline V gene data show CDR1 as MDHEN and CDR2 as SYDVKM. V dropped 5 bases and J dropped 4 bases, with 15 bases sitting between them. The CDR3 region is CASSRPDSLNQPQHF. CDR3 nucleotide sequence: TGTGCCAGCAGTCGACCGGACAGCCTGAATCAGCCCCAGCATTTT.

Concerning this clonotype itself: A far larger clone is one base from this, pointing to a likely read error. J is TRBJ2-4 and V is TRBV28; 11 positions match TRBD2. The end of the DNA fits TRBJ2-7 better, so the J call may be wrong. This CDR3 is 17 amino acids long. Germline CDR1 is MDHEN and CDR2 is SYDVKM. The CDR3 nucleotides are TGTGCCAGCAGTCACGCCCTCTTAGCGGGAGGGGGCTACGAGCAGTACTTC. Amino acids: CASSHALLAGGGYEQYF.